The entry that follows covers one T cell receptor beta chain sequence. What it binds is not known. The method was immunoSEQ multiplex PCR; TCRdb's version includes in-frame clones alone and lacks a portion of them. The sample includes 90,000 to 120,000 clones, 90% to 95% of them seen just once. The CDR3 contains 14 residues. Germline CDR1 is GTSNPN and CDR2 is SVGIG (reference sequence). Trimming pared 5 bases from V and 8 bases from J, leaving 18 bases between. The data were obtained in a study of siplizumab effects on memory and regulatory T cells. The study's findings and limits: Major contributors to the alloresponse seemed to be naive T cells, which also appeared more diverse than memory cells. There were only a minor fraction of alloreactive clones that mapped to unstimulated subsets. Tregs that proliferated in siplizumab cultures did not have their suppressive function confirmed.

The sequenced sample was Tregs sorted from blood. This sequence was found in a human donor in good health. This chain joins TRBV30 and TRBJ1-4; D is ambiguous. CDR3 in DNA: TGTGCCTGGGTGGACCGGTCCCGAGGCGAAAAACTGTTTTTT. This translates into CAWVDRSRGEKLFF.